Presented here are 7 T cell receptor beta chains from one specimen sequenced in a study of a mutant IDH1 vaccine in newly diagnosed glioma. Indicated time point: week 47, end of study. Vaccination comprised doses that each held 300 ug of mutant IDH1 20-mer peptide, plus topical imiquimod. The antigens for these receptors are not known. Data came from immunoSEQ multiplex PCR; TCRdb stores just in-frame clones and leaves some out. The top ten clones hold approximately 3.4% of a sample with tens of thousands of clones, over 80% of them seen once. Sequenced here: PBMCs, sampled from a glioma patient whose treatment included an IDH1 peptide vaccine. The source of these receptors is a woman between 50 and 59 years old with glioma.

CDR3 protein: CASSEARGGGNTIYF. CDR3 sequence (DNA): TGTGCCAGCAGTGAGGCCAGGGGTGGCGGAAACACCATATATTTT. V usage is TRBV25-1 and J usage is TRBJ1-3; tentative D call: TRBD1 (6 bases). Germline CDR1 reads MGHDK; CDR2 reads SYGVNS. The V end lost 3 bases, the J end lost 4 bases, and 13 bases lay between the germline ends. The CDR3 spans 15 residues. Supplemented by reference TRBV25-1 and TRBJ1-3, the full variable domain reads EADIYQTPRYLVIGTGKKITLECSQTMGHDKMYWYQQDPGMELHLIHYSYGVNSTEKGDLSSESTVSRIRTEHFPLTLESARPSHTSQYLCASSEARGGGNTIYFGEGSWLTVV.

The chain has TRBV10-3 and TRBJ2-3, with D perhaps matching TRBD1 (6 bases). Deletions cut 6 bases from V and 5 bases from J, with 12 bases between. The germline V gene encodes CDR1 ENHRY and CDR2 SYGVKD. The CDR3 length is 13 residues. The CDR3 spells CAISPTGKDTQYF. CDR3 nucleotides: TGTGCCATCAGCCCAACAGGGAAAGATACGCAGTATTTT.

This clone was found once. The rearrangement joins TRBV2 to TRBJ1-1, with 9 bases that match TRBD1. The CDR3 runs 14 residues. Losses at the gene ends were 3 bases for V and 1 base for J; bases not matched to a gene: 0. Looked up from germline, CDR1 is SNHLY and CDR2 is FYNNEI. CDR3 DNA: TGTGCCAGCAGTGAGGACAGGGGGAACACTGAAGCTTTCTTT. Its translation: CASSEDRGNTEAFF.

The chain couples TRBV5-1 to TRBJ2-5; 9 bases are a match to TRBD1. CDR1 is SGHRS, CDR2 YFSETQ, per germline. V lost 2 bases and J lost 5; bases outside the gene matches: 4. This CDR3 comprises 14 residues. The CDR3 protein is CASSFGQGTETQYF. CDR3 nucleotides: TGCGCCAGCAGCTTTGGACAGGGGACGGAGACCCAGTACTTC.

The rearrangement links TRBV5-4 to TRBJ1-6, with unresolved D. The germline V and J ends were trimmed by 2 bases and 9 bases, with 12 bases remaining between them. The CDR3 covers 14 residues. Germline CDR1 SGHNT, CDR2 YYREEE (reference sequence). As DNA, the CDR3 is TGTGCCAGCAGCTTTTGGCAGACGGGTTCACCCCTCCACTTT. Protein product: CASSFWQTGSPLHF.

The rearrangement links TRBV5-5 to TRBJ1-1, with D perhaps matching TRBD1 (5 bases). Germline values: CDR1 SGHKS, CDR2 YYEKEE (reference sequence). The CDR3 is made up of 13 amino acids. V was clipped by 4 bases and J by 6 bases, with 13 bases between them. The CDR3 coding sequence is TGTGCCAGCAGCCCCGACAGTATCGCTGAAGCTTTCTTT. The encoded protein is CASSPDSIAEAFF.

V usage is TRBV19 and J usage is TRBJ2-7; D is possibly TRBD1 (5 bases). CDR3 length: 13 residues. Germline CDR1 reads LNHDA; CDR2 reads SQIVND (reference sequence). V was pared by 4 bases and J by 4 bases, with 11 bases between. This CDR3 is CASSRDSSYEQYF. CDR3 in DNA: TGTGCCAGTAGTAGAGACAGTTCATACGAGCAGTACTTC.